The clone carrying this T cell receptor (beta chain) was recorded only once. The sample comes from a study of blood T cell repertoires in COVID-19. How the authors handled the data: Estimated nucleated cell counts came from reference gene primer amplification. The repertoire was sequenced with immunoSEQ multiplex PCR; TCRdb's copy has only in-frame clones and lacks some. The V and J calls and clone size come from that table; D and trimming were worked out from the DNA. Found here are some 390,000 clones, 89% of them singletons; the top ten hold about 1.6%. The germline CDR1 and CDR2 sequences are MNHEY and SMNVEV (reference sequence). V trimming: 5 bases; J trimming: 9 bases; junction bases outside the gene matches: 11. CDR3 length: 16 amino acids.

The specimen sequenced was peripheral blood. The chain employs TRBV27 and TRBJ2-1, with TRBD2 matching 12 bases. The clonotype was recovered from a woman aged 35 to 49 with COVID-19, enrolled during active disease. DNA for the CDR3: TGTGCCAGCAGTCTTAAGGGCGGACTAGCGGGAAGTGAGCAGTTCTTC. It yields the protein CASSLKGGLAGSEQFF.